A single T cell receptor (beta chain) is shown here with its context. V trimming: 1 base; J trimming: 5 bases; junction bases outside the gene matches: 24. Germline CDR1 is LGHNA and CDR2 is YSLEER. The length of the CDR3 is 21 residues. This specimen belongs to a study of blood T cell repertoires in COVID-19. This table comes from immunoSEQ multiplex PCR, and its TCRdb copy is limited to in-frame clones, with some not included. The sample lists roughly 330,000 clones, about 87% occurring once. The J gene is TRBJ1-1, the V gene TRBV4-3; 8 bases fit TRBD1. The sample comprised PBMCs or T cells enriched from blood (not recorded which). The receptor was derived from a woman under 40 who had recovered from COVID-19. CDR3 DNA: TGCGCCAGCAGCCAAGGATCCTCGTACGACCTGTACAGGGGGAGTGTTACTGAAGCTTTCTTT. Translated: CASSQGSSYDLYRGSVTEAFF.